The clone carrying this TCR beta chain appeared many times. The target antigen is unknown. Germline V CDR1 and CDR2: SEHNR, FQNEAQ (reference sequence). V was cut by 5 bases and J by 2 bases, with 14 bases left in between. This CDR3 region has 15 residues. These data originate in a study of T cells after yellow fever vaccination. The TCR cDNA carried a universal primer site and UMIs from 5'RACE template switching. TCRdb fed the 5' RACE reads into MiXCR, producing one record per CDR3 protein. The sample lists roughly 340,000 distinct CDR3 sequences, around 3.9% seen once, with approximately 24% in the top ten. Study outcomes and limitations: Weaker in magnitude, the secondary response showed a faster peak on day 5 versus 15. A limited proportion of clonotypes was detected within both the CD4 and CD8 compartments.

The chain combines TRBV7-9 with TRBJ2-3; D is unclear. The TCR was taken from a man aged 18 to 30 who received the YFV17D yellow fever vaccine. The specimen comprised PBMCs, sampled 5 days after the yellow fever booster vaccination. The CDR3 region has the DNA TGTGCCAGCAGCCGGATCAGCCAATACACAGATACGCAGTATTTT. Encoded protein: CASSRISQYTDTQYF.